Listed here are 27 T cell receptor beta chains from one sample, sequenced in a study of post-analysis software for immune sequencing data. These TCRs are of unknown antigen specificity. The library was made from cDNA and included unique molecular identifiers. TCRdb called the PCR reads again in MiXCR, with one record for every CDR3 protein. Among hundreds of thousands of distinct CDR3 sequences listed, roughly 30% were seen once. Study-level results: Elevated frequency relative to controls characterized 4 or 5 TRBV segments in patients, TRBV5-6, TRBV5-1 and TRBV20-1 among them.

Sequencing used blood. The receptors stem from a girl aged 10 to 17 with multiple sclerosis.

The V gene is TRBV7-2, the J gene TRBJ2-7; D tentatively fits TRBD1 or TRBD2 (5 bases each). Trimming cost V 0 bases and J 3 bases, with 12 bases left between them. This CDR3 contains 15 residues. Per the germline V gene, CDR1 is SGHTA and CDR2 is FQGNSA. The CDR3 bases are TGTGCCAGCAGCTTAGCCGGGACGCAAAACTACGAGCAGTACTTC. Its translation: CASSLAGTQNYEQYF.

This chain links TRBV3-1 with TRBJ2-7; TRBD1 is a possible D gene (5 bases). This CDR3 has 13 residues. V was trimmed by 3 bases and J by 2 bases, leaving 8 bases between them. Germline CDR1 is LGHDT and CDR2 is YNNKEL (reference sequence). The CDR3 reads CASSHRTTYEQYF. In DNA form, the CDR3 reads TGTGCCAGCAGCCACAGGACAACCTACGAGCAGTACTTC.

This clonotype has just a few counts. The chain employs TRBV28 and TRBJ2-7; D remains unclear. The germline V and J ends were trimmed by 6 bases and 6 bases, with 12 bases remaining between them. The CDR3 is 12 amino acids. CDR1 and CDR2 from the germline V gene are MDHEN and SYDVKM. The CDR3: CASSSGILEQYF. CDR3 sequence (DNA): TGTGCCAGCAGCTCCGGCATTCTCGAGCAGTACTTC.

V gene TRBV7-8 combines with J gene TRBJ2-1; possibly TRBD1 for D (6 bases). CDR3 length equals 17 residues. Trimming pared 5 bases from V and 6 bases from J, leaving 23 bases between. Germline-derived CDR1 and CDR2 are SGHVS and FQNEAQ. In DNA form, the CDR3 reads TGTGCCAGCAGCAAGACAACAGGGATTGGTGGGGCCAATGAGCAGTTCTTC. Translation: CASSKTTGIGGANEQFF.

The chain employs TRBV20-1 and TRBJ2-3; the match to TRBD2 covers 8 bases. CDR3 length: 12 residues. Per germline, CDR1 DFQATT and CDR2 SNEGSKA (reference sequence). Trimming at V came to 6 bases and at J to 4 bases, leaving 3 bases not matched to a gene. In DNA, the CDR3 is TGCAGTGCCAGGACTAGCTCAGATACGCAGTATTTT. This gives the protein CSARTSSDTQYF.

The V and J genes are TRBV6-2 or TRBV6-3 and TRBJ2-7; D is possibly TRBD1 or TRBD2 (5 bases each). The V end lost 5 bases, the J end lost 9 bases, and 26 bases lay between the germline ends. The CDR3 has 16 amino acids. Germline loops: CDR1 MNHEY, CDR2 SVGEGT. CDR3 bases: TGTGCCAGCAGTCTCGTCGGGGCATCCACCTACGAAGGGCAGTACTTC. Translating gives CASSLVGASTYEGQYF.

The chain couples TRBV7-2 to TRBJ2-3; no clear D. Trimming stripped 4 bases from V and 4 bases from J, with 15 bases between. There are 15 residues in the CDR3. Germline V CDR1 and CDR2: SGHTA, FQGNSA. CDR3 sequence (DNA): TGTGCCAGCAGCTCCACCCGGTCGGGTGCAGATACGCAGTATTTT. Amino acids: CASSSTRSGADTQYF. The variable domain in full, completed from reference TRBV7-2 and TRBJ2-3, reads GAGVSQSPSNKVTEKGKDVELRCDPISGHTALYWYRQSLGQGLEFLIYFQGNSAPDKSGLPSDRFSAERTGGSVSTLTIQRTQQEDSAVYLCASSSTRSGADTQYFGPGTRLTVL.

This clonotype was counted many times. The gene calls are TRBV27 and TRBJ2-1, with a tentative D call TRBD1 (7 bases). Germline loops: CDR1 MNHEY, CDR2 SMNVEV (reference sequence). The length of the CDR3 is 12 residues. The V end lost 5 bases, the J end lost 9 bases, and 11 bases lay between the germline ends. CDR3 DNA: TGTGCCAGCAGTACCCAGGGGGGTGAGCAGTTCTTC. This codes for CASSTQGGEQFF.

The V call is TRBV2, the J call TRBJ1-5, with 8 bases lining up with TRBD1. The V segment lost 8 bases and the J segment 6 bases; nucleotides outside the gene matches: 12. CDR1 is SNHLY and CDR2 is FYNNEI in the germline V gene. The CDR3 is 15 residues long. The CDR3 is CASWTGKDFGQPQHF. In DNA form, the CDR3 reads TGTGCCAGCTGGACAGGGAAGGATTTTGGTCAGCCCCAGCATTTT.

As to this clonotype: A much larger clone lies one base from this, so it may be a read error. The rearrangement joins TRBV4-3 to TRBJ2-1; a weak D match, TRBD2 (6 bases). Trimming took 2 bases from V and 0 from J, leaving 8 bases between them. Per germline, CDR1 LGHNA and CDR2 YSLEER. The CDR3 spans 15 residues. The CDR3 loop is CASSQRAGSYNEQFF. The CDR3 bases are TGCGCCAGCAGCCAACGAGCGGGCTCCTACAATGAGCAGTTCTTC.

Notes on this clonotype: Compared with germline, one end of the junction differs, possibly owing to a read error. V gene TRBV20-1 combines with J gene TRBJ2-5; TRBD2 aligns across 9 bases. Germline-derived CDR1 and CDR2 are DFQATT and SNEGSKA (reference sequence). The CDR3 runs 19 residues. The DNA for the CDR3 is TGCAGTGCTAGAGACCCACTCGGGACTAGCCTCCCACGGACCTACGTGCAGGACTTC. It yields the protein CSARDPLGTSLPRTYVQDF.

The J gene is TRBJ2-4, the V gene TRBV28; D is perhaps TRBD1 or TRBD2 (5 bases each). The end of the DNA fits TRBJ2-7 better, so the J call may be wrong. This CDR3 contains 16 residues. The germline V gene encodes CDR1 MDHEN and CDR2 SYDVKM. The CDR3, as DNA: TGTGCCAGCAGTCGACCGGGGCCAGAGGGGCAATACGAGCAGTACTTC. It codes for CASSRPGPEGQYEQYF.

This clonotype showed up many times. CDR3 amino acids: CSARGLAGSYEQYF. The CDR3, as DNA: TGCAGTGCTAGGGGTCTAGCGGGGTCCTACGAGCAGTACTTC. V is TRBV20-1 and J is TRBJ2-7; 9 bases line up with TRBD2. J lost 1 base, V lost 3 bases, and 4 bases had no gene match. Germline CDR1 is DFQATT and CDR2 is SNEGSKA (reference sequence). The CDR3 is made up of 14 amino acids.

There are a few counts of this clonotype. V and J are TRBV3-1 and TRBJ1-2; no firm D call. Germline V gene lookup returns CDR1 LGHDT and CDR2 YNNKEL (reference sequence). CDR3 length: 12 amino acids. V dropped 4 bases and J dropped 6 bases, with 9 bases sitting between them. Written as DNA, the CDR3 is TGTGCCAGCAGCCCCGGGGAGCATGGCTACACCTTC. Amino acids: CASSPGEHGYTF.

A few counts support this clonotype. The chain couples TRBV5-1 to TRBJ1-5; no clear D gene. From germline, CDR1 is SGHRS and CDR2 YFSETQ. Trimming left V 4 bases short and J 5 bases short, with 10 bases between. There are 13 residues in the CDR3. The CDR3 nucleotides read TGCGCCAGCAGCGCGAACAGCGATCAGCCCCAGCATTTT. Protein: CASSANSDQPQHF.

This clonotype was seen only a few times. The CDR3 loop is CASSLVSLGQRELFF. For the CDR3, the DNA is TGTGCCAGCAGCTTGGTCAGTTTGGGCCAACGGGAGCTGTTTTTT. V gene TRBV7-2 combines with J gene TRBJ2-2; D gene unclear. The CDR3 extends over 15 amino acids. The V gene's germline CDR1 is SGHTA and CDR2 FQGNSA. Trimming pared 3 bases from V and 9 bases from J, leaving 17 bases between.

This clonotype turned up a few times. J is TRBJ2-5 and V is TRBV15, with D tentatively TRBD1 (5 bases). The J call may be wrong; the DNA end is better matched by TRBJ2-7. Germline CDR1 and CDR2: LNHNV and YYDKDF (reference sequence). The CDR3 has 14 amino acids. The DNA for the CDR3 is TGTGCCACCAGCAGAGATAAAGGGGCCAGCGAGCAGTACTTC. Amino acids: CATSRDKGASEQYF.

This clonotype was counted between two and nine times. J is TRBJ2-7 and V is TRBV14; weak D call: TRBD2 (5 bases). The DNA end is a closer match to TRBJ2-4, so the J assignment may be wrong. CDR1 SGHDN and CDR2 FVKESK come from the germline V gene. This CDR3 has 16 residues. CDR3 sequence: CASSERRGLDTDIQYF. CDR3 bases: TGTGCCAGCAGCGAAAGACGGGGATTGGATACGGACATTCAGTACTTC.

The chain uses TRBV29-1 and TRBJ2-5, with D perhaps matching TRBD1 (6 bases). CDR3 size: 16 residues. Per the germline V gene, CDR1 is SQVTM and CDR2 is ANQGSEA. Trimming took off 2 bases at V and 5 bases at J, with 21 bases between the two ends. The CDR3 DNA follows: TGCAGCGTTGAATCCCCCCCAAGGACAGTGGGGGAGACCCAGTACTTC. Its translation: CSVESPPRTVGETQYF.

The chain employs TRBV19 and TRBJ2-1; 9 bases line up with TRBD1. Germline V CDR1 and CDR2: LNHDA, SQIVND (reference sequence). The CDR3 runs 17 residues. The V segment lost 4 bases and the J segment 6 bases; nucleotides outside the gene matches: 13. This CDR3 reads CASSNPRDRAIGNEQFF. The CDR3 nucleotides read TGTGCCAGTAGTAACCCCCGGGACAGGGCGATAGGCAATGAGCAGTTCTTC.

The chain recombines TRBV20-1 with TRBJ2-4; D may be TRBD1 or TRBD2 (5 bases each). TRBJ2-5 matches the DNA end more closely, so the J call is doubtful. This CDR3 comprises 14 residues. Germline V gene lookup returns CDR1 DFQATT and CDR2 SNEGSKA (reference sequence). The DNA for the CDR3 is TGCAGTCCCCATAGTAGACGGGACGTCTGGACCCAGTACTTC. This codes for CSPHSRRDVWTQYF.

This clonotype was counted at least ten times. The rearrangement joins TRBV5-6 to TRBJ2-5, with D perhaps TRBD1 or TRBD2 (7 bases each). V was shortened by 4 bases and J by 1 base, with 11 bases between the two germline ends. Germline assignment: CDR1 SGHDT and CDR2 YYEEEE. The CDR3 length is 14 residues. This chain's CDR3 is CASSQGGSQETQYF. DNA for the CDR3: TGTGCCAGCAGCCAGGGGGGGTCCCAAGAGACCCAGTACTTC.

As to this clonotype: At one end, the junction sequence differs from germline, possibly due to a read error. The gene calls are TRBV6-5 and TRBJ2-5; 7 bases agree with TRBD1. The CDR3 contains 15 residues. Germline CDR1 MNHEY, CDR2 SVGAGI. CDR3: CASSNSQGVWETQYF. The CDR3 nucleotides are TGTGCCAGCAGTAACTCGCAGGGGGTGTGGGAGACCCAGTACTTC.

The chain has TRBV20-1 and TRBJ2-1, with D perhaps being TRBD1 or TRBD2 (5 bases each). The length of the CDR3 is 14 residues. The germline V and J ends were trimmed by 6 bases and 4 bases, with 16 bases remaining between them. From germline, CDR1 is DFQATT and CDR2 SNEGSKA (reference sequence). CDR3 sequence reads: CSARSRDLYNEQFF. The CDR3, as DNA: TGCAGTGCCAGGAGCAGGGACCTATACAATGAGCAGTTCTTC.

This clonotype was counted a few times. The chain employs TRBV5-1 and TRBJ1-2; D is unclear. CDR1 is SGHRS, CDR2 YFSETQ, per germline. This CDR3 is built from 11 residues. Trimming removed 6 bases at V and 3 bases at J, with 6 bases between. This CDR3 is CASKTHYGYTF. In DNA, the CDR3 is TGCGCCAGCAAGACACACTATGGCTACACCTTC.

This clonotype showed up just a few times. This sequence joins TRBV28 and TRBJ2-7; perhaps TRBD2 as D (6 bases). In germline, CDR1 is MDHEN, CDR2 SYDVKM. V lost 6 bases and J 4 bases, leaving 19 bases between the germline ends. The CDR3 totals 15 residues. The CDR3: CASSRAREPLYEQYF. Here the CDR3 DNA reads TGTGCCAGCAGCCGCGCCCGGGAGCCCCTATACGAGCAGTACTTC.

The chain employs TRBV6-5 and TRBJ1-2; no reliable D call. The CDR3 has 12 amino acids. Germline assignment: CDR1 MNHEY and CDR2 SVGAGI. V was clipped by 7 bases and J by 8 bases, with 14 bases between them. DNA for the CDR3: TGTGCCAGCAAGCAGTCCGTGGCGGGCTACACCTTC. Amino acids: CASKQSVAGYTF.